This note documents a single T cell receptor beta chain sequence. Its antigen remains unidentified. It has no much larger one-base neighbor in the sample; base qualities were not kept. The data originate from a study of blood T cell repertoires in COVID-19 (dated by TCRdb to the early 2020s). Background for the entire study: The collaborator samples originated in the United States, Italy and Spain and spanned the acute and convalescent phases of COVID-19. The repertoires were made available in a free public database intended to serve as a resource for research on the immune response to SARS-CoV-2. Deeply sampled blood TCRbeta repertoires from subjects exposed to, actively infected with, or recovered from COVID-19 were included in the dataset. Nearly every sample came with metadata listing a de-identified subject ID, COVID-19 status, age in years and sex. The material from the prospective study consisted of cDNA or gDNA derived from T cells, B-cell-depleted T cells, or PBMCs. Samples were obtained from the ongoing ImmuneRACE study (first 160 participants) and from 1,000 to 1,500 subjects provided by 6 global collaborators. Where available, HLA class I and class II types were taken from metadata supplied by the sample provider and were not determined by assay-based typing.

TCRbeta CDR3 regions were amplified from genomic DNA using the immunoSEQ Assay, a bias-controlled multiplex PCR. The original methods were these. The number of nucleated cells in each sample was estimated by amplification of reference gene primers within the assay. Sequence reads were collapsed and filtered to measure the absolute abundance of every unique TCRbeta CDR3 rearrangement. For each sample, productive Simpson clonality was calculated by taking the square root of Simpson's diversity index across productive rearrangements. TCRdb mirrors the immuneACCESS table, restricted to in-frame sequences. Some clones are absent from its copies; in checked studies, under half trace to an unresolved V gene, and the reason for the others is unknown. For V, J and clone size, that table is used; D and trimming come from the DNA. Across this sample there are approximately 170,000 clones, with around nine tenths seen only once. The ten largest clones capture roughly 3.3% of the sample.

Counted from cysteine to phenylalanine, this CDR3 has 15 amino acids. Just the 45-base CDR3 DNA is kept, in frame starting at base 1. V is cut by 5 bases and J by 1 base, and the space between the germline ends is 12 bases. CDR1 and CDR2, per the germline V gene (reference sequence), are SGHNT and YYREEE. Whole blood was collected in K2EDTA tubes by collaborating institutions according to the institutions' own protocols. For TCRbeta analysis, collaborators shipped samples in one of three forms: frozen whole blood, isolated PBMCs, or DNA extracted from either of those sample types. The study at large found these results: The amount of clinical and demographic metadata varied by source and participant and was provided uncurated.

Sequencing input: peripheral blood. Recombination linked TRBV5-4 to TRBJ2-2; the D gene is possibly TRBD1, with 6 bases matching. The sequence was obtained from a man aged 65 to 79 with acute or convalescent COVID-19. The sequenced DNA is TGTGCCAGCAGTTTTGACAGGAAGAACACCGGGGAGCTGTTTTTT. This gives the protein CASSFDRKNTGELFF.